This T cell receptor (beta chain) stems from a study of blood T cells in healthy people across ages. A word on this clonotype: The target antigen is unknown.

This CDR3 spans 15 amino acids. The germline V gene has CDR1 MNHNS and CDR2 SASEGT. V was shortened by 1 base and J by 0 bases, with 9 bases between the two germline ends. A sample-barcoded 5' primer and a J-beta primer mix were used in a second PCR of roughly 6 to 12 cycles. Every sample gave at least 3 million paired-end reads containing CDR3. MiXCR, run by TCRdb on the 5' RACE reads, gives a single entry per CDR3 protein. The data show roughly 1,300,000 distinct CDR3 sequences, with approximately 60% seen just once and 6.5% to 8% held by the top ten. General study findings and limits: Possibly confounding the expanded clonotype changes was the fact that donor CMV status was unknown. There were more naive CD4+ cells and higher diversity in long-lived donors than in aged donors.

V gene TRBV6-1 combines with J gene TRBJ1-1; no reliable D call. The origin of this receptor is a man aged 18 to 29 in good health. Specimen: blood. The CDR3: CASSEVPLLNTEAFF. The CDR3 nucleotides are TGTGCCAGCAGTGAAGTTCCGTTACTGAACACTGAAGCTTTCTTT.